This T cell receptor beta chain was identified during a study of OX40 agonist ivuxolimab in advanced cancers. Study as a whole: Three patients showed partial responses: one hepatocellular carcinoma and two cutaneous melanoma cases. Study-level points and caveats: Antigens targeted by the expanded peripheral T cells were not determined.

V lost 8 bases, J lost 4 bases, and 9 bases lay in between. The CDR3 loop spans 13 amino acids. Germline V CDR1 and CDR2: MNHNS, SASEGT. Sequencing was performed with immunoSEQ multiplex PCR; in TCRdb, only in-frame clones are kept and a portion is missing. Of tens of thousands of clones in the sample, about three quarters were seen once. Blood samples were obtained at baseline, cycle 4 day 1, and cycle 7 day 1. About this clone itself: The antigen remains unidentified.

The chain has TRBV6-1 and TRBJ1-6; tentatively, D is TRBD1 (6 bases). The input for sequencing was CD4+ or CD8+ T cells sorted from blood, taken in a trial of the OX40 agonist ivuxolimab. The receptor comes from an adult with an advanced solid tumor such as melanoma, head and neck, liver or kidney cancer. The CDR3 loop reads CASAGVYNSPLHF. The CDR3 bases are TGTGCCAGCGCAGGGGTTTATAATTCACCCCTCCACTTT.